Below, 18 T cell receptor beta chains from the same sample are listed, as sequenced in a study of CD8+ T cells in alopecia areata (dated by TCRdb to about 2018). The receptor library was made with the immunoSEQ multiplex PCR assay. To provide template for TCR sequencing, every sample had RNA extracted and reverse transcribed into cDNA. TCRdb provides this immuneACCESS table in a form limited to in-frame rearrangements. Some clones are lacking; in checked studies, under half of them reflect an unresolved V gene, and why the rest are absent is not known. This sample was tabulated with about 9,000 clones, among which there are no singletons. The ten largest clones add up to around 19% of the sample. Cells from pooled mouse cutaneous lymph nodes were stained for CD4, CD8alpha, NKG2D, NKG2ACE and other markers and then sorted on a BD Influx. Sequencing input: CD8+ T cells sorted from a lymph node. These receptors were taken from a C3H/HeJ mouse with alopecia areata. The strain carries MHC haplotype H2-k.

This clone came up a few times. Gene names are the mouse ones. The read is 4 residues too short to cover the CDR3 end, so that end is filled in from the germline J gene. The rearrangement uses TRBV29 and TRBJ2-1; possibly TRBD1 for D (6 bases). The CDR3 loop spans 14 amino acids. V shed 3 bases and J shed 6 bases, with 12 bases lying between them. The germline CDR1 and CDR2 sequences are MSHET and SYDVDS. The CDR3 protein is CASSFEGEGAEQFF. Partial CDR3 DNA: TGTGCTAGCAGTTTTGAGGGGGAGGGTGCT.

This clone is classed as medium-sized. Any gene name here is a mouse gene name. The DNA ends 4 residues before the CDR3 does, and the rest of the CDR3 is filled in from the germline J gene. The V gene is TRBV17, the J gene TRBJ2-2, with no clear D. The V and J ends lost 6 bases and 1 base respectively, with 3 bases between them. The CDR3 sequence is 12 residues long. The germline gives CDR1 MNHDT, CDR2 YYDKIL. The CDR3 DNA, read in part, is TGTGCTAGCAGAAGAAACACCGGG. Its protein is CASRRNTG. In full, the CDR3 reads CASRRNTGQLYF.

This clone was seen ten or more times. Germline and genes: mouse. The CDR3 end falls 4 residues outside the read, so it is completed with the germline J gene. V is TRBV13-2 and J is TRBJ1-2; D is possibly TRBD1 (6 bases). The CDR3 is made up of 14 amino acids. The V end lost 1 base, the J end lost 1 base, and 8 bases lay between the germline ends. The germline V gene has CDR1 NNHNN and CDR2 SYGAGS (reference sequence). The CDR3 region is CASGDWGQNSDYTF. Incomplete CDR3 DNA: TGTGCCAGCGGTGATTGGGGACAAAACTCC.

This clone was counted ten times or more. Gene names follow the mouse nomenclature. Read data end 4 residues before the CDR3 end; the end is taken from the germline J gene. This chain links TRBV1 with TRBJ2-5; tentative D call: TRBD1 (6 bases). The length of the CDR3 is 14 residues. The germline V gene encodes CDR1 NSQYPW and CDR2 LRSPGD (reference sequence). Partial CDR3 DNA: TGCACCTGCAGTGCAGAACAGGGCAGAGAC. It specifies CTCSAEQGRD. The complete CDR3 reads CTCSAEQGRDTQYF. Supplemented by reference TRBV1 and TRBJ2-5, the full variable domain reads VTLLEQNPRWRLVPRGQAVNLRCILKNSQYPWMSWYQQDLQKQLQWLFTLRSPGDKEVKSLPGADYLATRVTDTELRLQVANMSQGRTLYCTCSAEQGRDTQYFGPGTRLLVL.

A note on this clone: Gene names and germline refer to mouse. The DNA read from the CDR3 is TGTGCCAGCAGCGCGGGACAGCTCTATGCT. Translating it yields CASSAGQLYA. In full, the CDR3 reads CASSAGQLYAEQFF. The rearrangement links TRBV13-1 to TRBJ2-1, with TRBD1 matching over 7 bases. From the germline J gene comes the end of the CDR3, since the read stops 4 residues before it. J gave up 3 bases and V 5 bases, and 5 bases lay outside the gene matches. In germline, CDR1 is NSHNY, CDR2 SYGAGN. CDR3 length equals 14 residues.

Relative to its sample, this clone is medium-sized. Gene names are mouse gene names. The read stops 4 residues short of the end of the CDR3; the missing end is completed from the germline J gene. The rearrangement links TRBV17 to TRBJ2-1; 9 positions match TRBD2. This CDR3 has 15 amino acids. With 2 bases clipped from V and 3 bases from J, the junction kept 2 bases outside the gene matches. Germline loops: CDR1 MNHDT, CDR2 YYDKIL. The CDR3 bases that were read are TGTGCTAGCAGTAGACCCTGGGGGGGCTATGCT. Protein sequence: CASSRPWGGYA. The entire CDR3 reads CASSRPWGGYAEQFF.

This clone was observed at least ten times. All gene names here are mouse names. The CDR3 goes on 4 residues after the read ends, and that part is filled in from the germline J gene. The gene calls are TRBV5 and TRBJ1-1; 7 bases map to TRBD1. CDR3 length: 14 residues. Germline V lookup: CDR1 LGHNA, CDR2 YNLKQL (reference sequence). J was trimmed by 1 base and V by 3 bases; bases with no gene match: 2. The sequenced CDR3 bases are TGTGCCAGCAGCCATACAGGGGAAAACACA. As protein: CASSHTGENT. The complete CDR3 protein is CASSHTGENTEVFF.

This clone has ten or more counts. The genes and germline here are from mouse. The CDR3 end is not reached by the read, which stops 4 residues before it; the germline J gene fills it in. This chain connects TRBV31 to TRBJ2-1, with TRBD2 matching over 9 bases. The germline V gene has CDR1 GKSSPN and CDR2 SITVG. The CDR3 totals 14 residues. V gave up 3 bases and J gave up 3 bases; unmatched junction bases: 3. The CDR3 sequence is CAWSSGGVYAEQFF. The CDR3 DNA, read in part, is TGTGCCTGGAGCTCTGGGGGGGTCTATGCT.

Worth noting for this clone: These gene names are mouse names. The CDR3 end lies 4 residues beyond the end of the read and is filled in from the germline J gene. This sequence joins TRBV13-2 and TRBJ2-4; D is perhaps TRBD2 (5 bases). The CDR3 spans 13 residues. Germline CDR1 and CDR2: NNHNN and SYGAGS (reference sequence). The CDR3 spells CASGDGGENTLYF. CDR3 bases read: TGTGCCAGCGGTGATGGTGGGGAAAAC.

This clone was counted at least ten times. The gene names here belong to mouse. The read falls 4 residues short of the CDR3 end, and the missing part is taken from the germline J gene. The chain couples TRBV13-3 to TRBJ2-2, with 10 bases that match TRBD2. Losses at the gene ends were 6 bases for V and 2 bases for J; bases not matched to a gene: 1. The CDR3 runs to 14 residues. Germline CDR1 and CDR2: NNHDY and SYVADS. The CDR3 loop reads CASKDWGNTGQLYF. The DNA read from the CDR3 is TGTGCCAGCAAGGACTGGGGGAACACCGGG.

This clone was seen ten or more times. Genes here carry mouse names. The read falls 4 residues short of the CDR3 end, and the missing part is taken from the germline J gene. The chain links TRBV19 to TRBJ2-5; 11 positions match TRBD2. Trimming at V came to 3 bases and at J to 3 bases, leaving 0 bases not matched to a gene. The germline gives CDR1 FNHDT, CDR2 SITEND (reference sequence). This CDR3 has 14 residues. The sequenced part of the CDR3 DNA is TGTGCCAGCAGTAGACTGGGGGGGCAAGAC. Its protein product is CASSRLGGQD. The CDR3, in full, reads CASSRLGGQDTQYF.

About this clone itself: All gene names here are mouse names. The CDR3 goes on 4 residues after the read ends, and that part is filled in from the germline J gene. The rearrangement joins TRBV13-2 to TRBJ2-1; 7 positions agree with TRBD2. Germline V gene lookup returns CDR1 NNHNN and CDR2 SYGAGS (reference sequence). Trimming removed 1 base from V and 0 bases from J; junction bases left unmatched: 7. The CDR3 extends over 17 amino acids. CDR3 amino acids: CASGDFMGGHNYAEQFF. The covered CDR3 bases are TGTGCCAGCGGTGATTTCATGGGGGGTCATAACTATGCT.

This clone is medium-sized. Gene and germline names: mouse. Read sequence stops 4 residues before the CDR3 end, and the germline J gene provides the missing end. The rearrangement links TRBV17 to TRBJ2-7, with D possibly matching TRBD1 (5 bases). V shed 0 bases and J shed 1 base, with 13 bases lying between them. Germline CDR1 is MNHDT and CDR2 is YYDKIL. CDR3 length: 16 amino acids. CDR3: CASSRDARAASYEQYF. The DNA read from the CDR3 is TGTGCTAGCAGTAGAGATGCCAGGGCGGCTTCCTAT.

This clone was counted ten times or more. Genes here carry mouse names. The read stops 4 residues short of the end of the CDR3; the missing end is completed from the germline J gene. The chain couples TRBV12-2 to TRBJ2-3; 14 bases are shared with TRBD2. The ends lost 1 base at V and 0 bases at J; junction bases unmatched: 8. The length of the CDR3 is 19 residues. CDR1 is SGHLS and CDR2 is HYDKME in the germline V gene. The sequenced CDR3 bases are TGTGCCAGCTCTCTACCCGGGACTGGGGGGGCGAAAAGTGCAGAA. Translated, it gives CASSLPGTGGAKSAE. The entire CDR3 reads CASSLPGTGGAKSAETLYF.

This clone was recorded a few times. Gene names follow the mouse nomenclature. The sequence runs out 4 residues before the end of the CDR3; the remainder is reconstructed from the germline J gene. The V and J genes are TRBV31 and TRBJ1-1; D ambiguous. The CDR3 sequence is 11 residues long. The germline V gene has CDR1 GKSSPN and CDR2 SITVG. CDR3 loop: CAWSHRTEVFF. CDR3 bases read: TGTGCCTGGAGTCACAGAACA.

A remark on this clone: Here the gene names and germline are mouse. The read stops 4 residues short of the end of the CDR3; the missing end is completed from the germline J gene. The J gene is TRBJ2-5, the V gene TRBV29, with a possible D match to TRBD1 (5 bases). With 0 bases removed from V and 0 bases from J, the gap between germline ends came to 7 bases. Per the germline V gene, CDR1 is MSHET and CDR2 is SYDVDS. CDR3 length equals 15 residues. The sequenced part of the CDR3 DNA is TGTGCTAGCAGTTTATCTTGGACAAACCAAGAC. This translates into CASSLSWTNQD. The CDR3 reads in full as CASSLSWTNQDTQYF.

As concerns this clone: Mouse names are used for the genes. The part of the CDR3 DNA that was read is TGTGCCTGGAGTCCCGACTGGGGGGGCAATGCT. It specifies CAWSPDWGGNA. The CDR3 reads in full as CAWSPDWGGNAEQFF. The chain has TRBV31 and TRBJ2-1, with 12 nucleotides matching TRBD2. The CDR3 end lies 4 residues beyond the end of the read and is filled in from the germline J gene. Trimming removed 1 base from V and 5 bases from J; junction bases left unmatched: 3. The length of the CDR3 is 15 residues. Germline values: CDR1 GKSSPN, CDR2 SITVG.

This clone was counted at least ten times. The listed genes are named as in mouse. The sequenced fragment ends 4 residues before the CDR3 boundary, so the rest is inferred from the germline J gene. This CDR3 is also generated by other DNA sequences in the sample. The chain carries TRBV31 and TRBJ2-1; 7 bases line up with TRBD2. The CDR3 is made up of 15 amino acids. The V and J ends lost 0 bases and 0 bases, in that order; junction bases with no gene match: 2. CDR1 and CDR2 from the germline V gene are GKSSPN and SITVG. This CDR3 reads CAWSLAGGNYAEQFF. Partial CDR3 DNA: TGTGCCTGGAGTCTAGCTGGGGGTAACTATGCT.